A selection of T cell receptor beta chains follows, all from one sample in a study of cytomegalovirus exposure and HLA in healthy donors. Profiling relied on immunoSEQ multiplex PCR, and the TCRdb table lists in-frame clones only, not all of them. Of roughly 180,000 clones listed, about 68% were seen once; the top ten hold approximately 2.3%. Source material: PBMCs. These TCRs come from a female donor in good health and CMV-seronegative. Both conserved end residues are part of each CDR3. Fields, in order: V gene, D gene, J gene, clone size, CDR3 DNA, CDR3 protein. A D gene is named only where the DNA matches it firmly. Rows give clone size only sometimes, using once, few, many, or a class for an expanded clone.

TRBV7-9	NA	TRBJ1-1	NA	TGTGCCAGCAGCTTAAGGCAGGGGATGAACACTGAAGCTTTCTTT	CASSLRQGMNTEAFF
TRBV7-2	TRBD1	TRBJ1-2	NA	TGTGCCAGCAGCTTAGGTGGGACAGGGGGACGGTATGGCTACACCTTC	CASSLGGTGGRYGYTF
TRBV5-4	NA	TRBJ1-1	NA	TGTGCCAGCAGCATAGACAGGAACACTGAAGCTTTCTTT	CASSIDRNTEAFF
TRBV15	TRBD2	TRBJ2-1	NA	TGTGCCACCAGCAGAGACCAGGCCACTAGCGGGAGGGGAGATGAGCAGTTCTTC	CATSRDQATSGRGDEQFF
TRBV4-3	NA	TRBJ2-7	few	TGCGCCAGGCGGGGGCGGGGCCCTCACGAGCAGTACTTC	CARRGRGPHEQYF
TRBV18	NA	TRBJ1-5	NA	TGTGCCAGCTCACCACCACACCATAGCAATCAGCCCCAGCATTTT	CASSPPHHSNQPQHF
TRBV5-1	NA	TRBJ2-2	NA	TGCGCCAGCAGCTTGGGGCAGTCCGGGGAGCTGTTTTTT	CASSLGQSGELFF
TRBV5-1	NA	TRBJ2-6	once	TGCGCCAGCAGAAGGAACCCGGGAGTGGGCTCTGGGGCCAACGTCCTGACTTTC	CASRRNPGVGSGANVLTF
TRBV5-5	NA	TRBJ1-6	NA	TGTGCCAGCAGCTTCTCCCAGGGGCCACCCCTCCACTTT	CASSFSQGPPLHF
TRBV6-5	NA	TRBJ2-5	NA	TGTGCCAGCAGCCGATACTCAGGGTTGGAGGAGACCCAGTACTTC	CASSRYSGLEETQYF
TRBV5-1	NA	TRBJ2-7	NA	TGCGCCAGCAGCTTGTCAGGGGAGCAGTACTTC	CASSLSGEQYF
TRBV7-8	NA	TRBJ2-7	NA	TGTGCCAGCAGCTTTTACACAGGGCGGGCGGACGAGCAGTACTTC	CASSFYTGRADEQYF
TRBV5-8	NA	TRBJ2-3	NA	TGTGCCAGCAGCCGGACAGCAGACACAGATACGCAGTATTTT	CASSRTADTDTQYF
TRBV6-5	NA	TRBJ1-1	NA	TGTGCCAGCAGTTACTCCGGGATGTACACTGAAGCTTTCTTT	CASSYSGMYTEAFF
TRBV7-6	TRBD2	TRBJ2-5	NA	TGTGCCAGCAGCCTGGGGACTAGTGGAGAGACCCAGTACTTC	CASSLGTSGETQYF
TRBV9	NA	TRBJ2-5	NA	TGTGCCAGCAGCGTAGGGCCAGGGTGGGGTGGGCAACAAGAGACCCAGTACTTC	CASSVGPGWGGQQETQYF
TRBV7-9	NA	TRBJ1-4	few	TGTTCCTTCCGGCGGCTCCTAACTAATGAAAAACTGTTTTTT	CSFRRLLTNEKLFF
TRBV5-6	TRBD1	TRBJ2-7	NA	TGTGCCAGCAGCTACCGGACAGGGGTAAAGTCCTACGAGCAGTACTTC	CASSYRTGVKSYEQYF
TRBV18	TRBD1	TRBJ2-1	NA	TGTGCCAGCTCACTTGGACAGGGTATGTTCGGTGAGCAGTTCTTC	CASSLGQGMFGEQFF
TRBV4-1	TRBD2	TRBJ2-3	NA	TGCGCCAGCAGCCAAGAAGGTCTAGCGGGGGGCCTCACAGATACGCAGTATTTT	CASSQEGLAGGLTDTQYF
TRBV29-1	NA	TRBJ2-2	NA	TGCAGCGTCGACCGTGACGGGAGAGACACCGGGGAGCTGTTTTTT	CSVDRDGRDTGELFF
TRBV7-9	TRBD2	TRBJ2-7	NA	TGTGCCAGCAGCCCCCGACGGGGGGGCCCCTACGAGCAGTACTTC	CASSPRRGGPYEQYF
TRBV5-1	NA	TRBJ2-3	once	TGCGCCAGCAGCACTCTCACGACGGGGGCAGATACGCAGTATTTT	CASSTLTTGADTQYF
TRBV7-8	TRBD1	TRBJ1-1	NA	TGTGCCAGCAGCCCCCCAGGACAGGTGTTGACTGAAGCTTTCTTT	CASSPPGQVLTEAFF
TRBV18	NA	TRBJ1-6	NA	TGTGCCAGCTCCGAACAGGGCTCCTATAATTCACCCCTCCACTTT	CASSEQGSYNSPLHF
TRBV5-1	TRBD1	TRBJ1-1	NA	TGCGCCAGCAGCAAGGGACAGGGGATTGGCCTGAACACTGAAGCTTTCTTT	CASSKGQGIGLNTEAFF
TRBV7-9	NA	TRBJ2-1	NA	TGTGCCAGCAGCTTAGGGCTAGCGTACAATGAGCAGTTCTTC	CASSLGLAYNEQFF
TRBV7-9	TRBD2	TRBJ2-1	NA	TGTGCCAGCAGCTTAGAGCTGGGGGGGATCCATGAGCAGTTCTTC	CASSLELGGIHEQFF
TRBV18	TRBD1	TRBJ1-1	NA	TGTGCCAGCTCACCGGGACAGGGGGCCAGGAACACTGAAGCTTTCTTT	CASSPGQGARNTEAFF
TRBV7-8	NA	TRBJ2-5	NA	TGTGCCAGCAGCTTAATAGGGGGGGACTCAAGAGAGACCCAGTACTTC	CASSLIGGDSRETQYF
TRBV19	NA	TRBJ2-1	NA	TGTGCCAGTAGTATAAACATGGGGCTGGCCGGGAGTAGGGATGAGCAGTTCTTC	CASSINMGLAGSRDEQFF
TRBV30	TRBD1	TRBJ1-2	NA	TGTGCCTGGAGTGAGGGGGCGGGGGGCTACACCTTC	CAWSEGAGGYTF
TRBV7-8	TRBD1	TRBJ2-5	NA	TGTGCCAGCAGTGAGACAGGGACCCAGTACCAAGAGACCCAGTACTTC	CASSETGTQYQETQYF
TRBV5-1	NA	TRBJ1-1	NA	TGCGCCAGCAGCGCAACGATCGGGAGTGAAGCTTTCTTT	CASSATIGSEAFF
TRBV7-9	NA	TRBJ1-4	NA	TGTTCCAGCAGCCCGCACCTTCAGGAGGGAAACGAAAAACTGTTTTTT	CSSSPHLQEGNEKLFF
TRBV27	NA	TRBJ2-1	NA	TGTGCCAGCAGTAGGAGCTCCTACAATGAGCAGTTCTTC	CASSRSSYNEQFF
TRBV27	TRBD1	TRBJ1-2	few	TGTGCCAGCAGTTTAAATATAGCGACAGGGAGTGATGGCTACACCTTC	CASSLNIATGSDGYTF
TRBV28	NA	TRBJ1-2	NA	TGTGCCAGCAGGGGGGGGGCCGGCGGCTACACCTTC	CASRGGAGGYTF
TRBV15	TRBD1	TRBJ1-4	NA	TGTGCCACCAGCGGAGGTGACTGGGGGACAGGGGGCCTCTCTGAAAAACTGTTTTTT	CATSGGDWGTGGLSEKLFF
TRBV4-1	NA	TRBJ1-6	NA	TGCGCCAGCAGCCAAGACCATCCGGGGAGCTCCTATAATTCACCCCTCCACTTT	CASSQDHPGSSYNSPLHF
TRBV7-6	TRBD1	TRBJ2-2	NA	TGTGCCAGCAGCCCGCTGACAGGGAGCACCGGGGAGCTGTTTTTT	CASSPLTGSTGELFF
TRBV7-9	NA	TRBJ1-5	once	TGTGCCAGCAGCTTATCGCTGCGGGGGACTAACCAGCCCCAGCATTTT	CASSLSLRGTNQPQHF
TRBV21-1	NA	TRBJ2-7	NA	TGTGCCAGCAGCAAAGGCGGGGGGAGGGGATCCTACGAGCAGTACTTC	CASSKGGGRGSYEQYF
TRBV9	NA	TRBJ2-1	NA	TGTGCCAGCAGCGTAGTGCAGGACTACAATGAGCAGTTCTTC	CASSVVQDYNEQFF
TRBV28	NA	TRBJ2-3	NA	TGTGCCAGCAGTTTTGGGACAATCAAAGATACGCAGTATTTT	CASSFGTIKDTQYF
TRBV4-1	TRBD1	TRBJ2-2	NA	TGCGCCAGCAGCCTAGGGGGCGACAACACCGGGGAGCTGTTTTTT	CASSLGGDNTGELFF
TRBV19	TRBD2	TRBJ2-2	NA	TGTGCCAGTAGTATTAGCGGGGGGGCAACCGGGGAGCTGTTTTTT	CASSISGGATGELFF
TRBV28	NA	TRBJ2-7	NA	TGTGCCAGCAGTCGCACCTACGAGCAGTACTTC	CASSRTYEQYF
TRBV7-6	TRBD1	TRBJ2-7	NA	TGTGCCAGCAGGGCCGGGACAGGGAGCTACGAGCAGTACTTC	CASRAGTGSYEQYF
TRBV27	TRBD2	TRBJ2-1	NA	TGTGCCAGCAGCCGAGCGGGAGGGCCGGCGTACAATGAGCAGTTCTTC	CASSRAGGPAYNEQFF
TRBV30	TRBD1	TRBJ1-2	NA	TGTGCCTGGAGCCTTGGACAGGGGGCCCATGGCTACACCTTC	CAWSLGQGAHGYTF
TRBV19	TRBD1	TRBJ1-1	NA	TGTGCCAGTAGAGGACAGGGCACTGAAGCTTTCTTT	CASRGQGTEAFF
TRBV10-3	NA	TRBJ1-4	NA	TGTGCCATCAGTGGGAAATCCAGGGCCAATAATGAAAAACTGTTTTTT	CAISGKSRANNEKLFF